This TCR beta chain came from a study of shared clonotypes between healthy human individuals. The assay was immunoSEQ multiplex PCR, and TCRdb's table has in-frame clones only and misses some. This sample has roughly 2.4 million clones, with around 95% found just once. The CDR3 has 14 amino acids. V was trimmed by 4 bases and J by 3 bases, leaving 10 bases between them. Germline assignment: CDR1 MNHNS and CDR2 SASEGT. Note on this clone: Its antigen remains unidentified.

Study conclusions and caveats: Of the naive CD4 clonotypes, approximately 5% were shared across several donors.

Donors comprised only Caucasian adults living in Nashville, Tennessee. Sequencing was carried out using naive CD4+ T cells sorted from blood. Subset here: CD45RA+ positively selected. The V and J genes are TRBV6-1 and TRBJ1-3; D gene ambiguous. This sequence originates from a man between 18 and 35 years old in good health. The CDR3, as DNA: TGTGCCAGCAGTGTGGGGTCGCTTGGAAACACCATATATTTT. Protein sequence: CASSVGSLGNTIYF.